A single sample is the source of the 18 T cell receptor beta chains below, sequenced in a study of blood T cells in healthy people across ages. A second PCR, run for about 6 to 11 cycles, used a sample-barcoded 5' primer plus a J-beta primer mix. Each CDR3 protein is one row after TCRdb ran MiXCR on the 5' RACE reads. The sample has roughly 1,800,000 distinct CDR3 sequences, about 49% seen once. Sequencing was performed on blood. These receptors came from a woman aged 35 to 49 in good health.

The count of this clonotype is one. CDR3 residues: CASSTREGTEAFF. In DNA form, the CDR3 reads TGTGCCAGCAGCACCAGGGAGGGCACTGAAGCTTTCTTT. The chain links TRBV6-6 to TRBJ1-1; a weak D match, TRBD1 (5 bases). This CDR3 comprises 13 residues. V lost 6 bases, J lost 4 bases, and 12 bases lay in between. CDR1 MNHNY and CDR2 SVGAGI come from the germline V gene (reference sequence).

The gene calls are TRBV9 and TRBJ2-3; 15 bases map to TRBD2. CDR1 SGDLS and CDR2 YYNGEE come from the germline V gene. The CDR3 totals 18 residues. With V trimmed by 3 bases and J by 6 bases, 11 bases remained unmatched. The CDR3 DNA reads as TGTGCCAGCAGCGCCCCCGGGACTAGCGGGGGGTTAAGGGATACGCAGTATTTT. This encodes CASSAPGTSGGLRDTQYF.

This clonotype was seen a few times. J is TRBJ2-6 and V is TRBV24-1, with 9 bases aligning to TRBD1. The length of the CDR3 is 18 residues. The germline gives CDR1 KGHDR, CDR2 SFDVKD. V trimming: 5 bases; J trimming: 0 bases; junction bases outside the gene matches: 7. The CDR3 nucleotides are TGTGCCACCAGTGGCCGGGACAGGGTGCTCTCTGGGGCCAACGTCCTGACTTTC. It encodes CATSGRDRVLSGANVLTF.

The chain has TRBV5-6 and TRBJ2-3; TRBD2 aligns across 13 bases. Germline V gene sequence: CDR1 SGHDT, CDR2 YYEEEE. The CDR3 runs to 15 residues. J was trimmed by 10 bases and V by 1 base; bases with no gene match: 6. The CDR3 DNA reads TGTGCCAGCAGCTTGAGACTAGCGGGGGGACAAGCGCAGTATTTT. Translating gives CASSLRLAGGQAQYF.

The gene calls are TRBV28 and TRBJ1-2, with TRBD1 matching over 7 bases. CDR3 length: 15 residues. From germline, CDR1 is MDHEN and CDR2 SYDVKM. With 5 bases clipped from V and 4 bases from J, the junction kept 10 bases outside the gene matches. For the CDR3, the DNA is TGTGCCAGCAGTCCGAAACAGGGGCTGATCTATGGCTACACCTTC. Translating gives CASSPKQGLIYGYTF.

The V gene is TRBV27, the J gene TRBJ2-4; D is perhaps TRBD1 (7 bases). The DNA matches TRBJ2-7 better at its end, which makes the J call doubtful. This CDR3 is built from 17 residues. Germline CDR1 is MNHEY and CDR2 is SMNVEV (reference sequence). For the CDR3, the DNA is TGTGCCAGCAGTTTCTCGGGGGTGACAGGGTTCTCCTACGAGCAGTACTTC. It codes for CASSFSGVTGFSYEQYF.

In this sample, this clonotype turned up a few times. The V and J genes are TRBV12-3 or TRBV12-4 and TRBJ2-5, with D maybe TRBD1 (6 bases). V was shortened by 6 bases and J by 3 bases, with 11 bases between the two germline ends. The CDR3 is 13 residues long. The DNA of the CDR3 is TGTGCCAGCAGAACAGGGTTGGAAGAGACCCAGTACTTC. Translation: CASRTGLEETQYF.

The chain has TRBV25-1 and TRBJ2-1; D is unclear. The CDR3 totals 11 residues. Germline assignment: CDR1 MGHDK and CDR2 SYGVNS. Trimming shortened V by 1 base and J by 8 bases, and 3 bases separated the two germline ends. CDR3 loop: CASSEWHEQFF. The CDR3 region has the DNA TGTGCCAGCAGTGAATGGCATGAGCAGTTCTTC.

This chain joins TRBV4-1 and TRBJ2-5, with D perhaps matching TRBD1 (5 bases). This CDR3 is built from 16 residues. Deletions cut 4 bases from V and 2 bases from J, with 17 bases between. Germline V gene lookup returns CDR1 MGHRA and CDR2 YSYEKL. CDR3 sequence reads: CASSLNFQGPQETQYF. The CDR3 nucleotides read TGCGCCAGCAGCCTCAACTTCCAGGGTCCACAAGAGACCCAGTACTTC.

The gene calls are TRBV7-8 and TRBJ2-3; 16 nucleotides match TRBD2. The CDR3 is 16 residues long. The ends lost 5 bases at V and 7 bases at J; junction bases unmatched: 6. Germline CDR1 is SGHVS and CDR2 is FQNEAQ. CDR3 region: CASSLGTSGRANTQYF. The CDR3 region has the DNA TGTGCCAGCAGCCTAGGGACTAGCGGGAGGGCCAATACGCAGTATTTT.

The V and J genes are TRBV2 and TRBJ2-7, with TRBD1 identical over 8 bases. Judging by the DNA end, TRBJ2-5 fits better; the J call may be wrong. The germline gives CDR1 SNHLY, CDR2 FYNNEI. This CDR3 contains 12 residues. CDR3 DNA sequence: TGTGCCAGCAGGGGGACAGGAACGACCCAGTACTTC. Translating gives CASRGTGTTQYF.

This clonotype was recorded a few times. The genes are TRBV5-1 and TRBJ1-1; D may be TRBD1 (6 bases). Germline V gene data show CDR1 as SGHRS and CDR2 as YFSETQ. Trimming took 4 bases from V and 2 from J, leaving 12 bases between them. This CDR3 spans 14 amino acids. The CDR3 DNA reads TGCGCCAGCAGCAAACGACAGGTAAACACTGAAGCTTTCTTT. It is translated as CASSKRQVNTEAFF.

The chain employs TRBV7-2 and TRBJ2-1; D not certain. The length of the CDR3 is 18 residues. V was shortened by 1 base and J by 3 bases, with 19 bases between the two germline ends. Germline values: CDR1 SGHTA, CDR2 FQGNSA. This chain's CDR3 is CASSLDKIDVAIYNEQFF. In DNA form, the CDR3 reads TGTGCCAGCAGCTTAGATAAGATAGACGTCGCGATCTACAATGAGCAGTTCTTC.

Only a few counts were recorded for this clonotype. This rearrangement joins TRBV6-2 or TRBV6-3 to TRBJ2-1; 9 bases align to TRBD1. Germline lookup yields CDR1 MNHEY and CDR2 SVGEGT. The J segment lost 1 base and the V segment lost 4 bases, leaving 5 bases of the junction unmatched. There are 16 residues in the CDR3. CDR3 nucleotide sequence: TGTGCCAGCAGTTCCTCGGACAGGGGTTCCTACAATGAGCAGTTCTTC. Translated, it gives CASSSSDRGSYNEQFF.

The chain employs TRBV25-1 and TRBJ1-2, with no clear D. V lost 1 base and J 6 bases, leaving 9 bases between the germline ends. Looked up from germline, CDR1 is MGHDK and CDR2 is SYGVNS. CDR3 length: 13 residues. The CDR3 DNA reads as TGTGCCAGCAGTGAATCCTTGGGAAATGGCTACACCTTC. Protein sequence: CASSESLGNGYTF.

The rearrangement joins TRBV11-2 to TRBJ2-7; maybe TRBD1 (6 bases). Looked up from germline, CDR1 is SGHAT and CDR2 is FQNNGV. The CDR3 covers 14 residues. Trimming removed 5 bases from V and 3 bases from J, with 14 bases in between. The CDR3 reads CASSTPDRYYEQYF. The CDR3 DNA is TGTGCCAGCAGCACTCCGGACAGATACTACGAGCAGTACTTC.

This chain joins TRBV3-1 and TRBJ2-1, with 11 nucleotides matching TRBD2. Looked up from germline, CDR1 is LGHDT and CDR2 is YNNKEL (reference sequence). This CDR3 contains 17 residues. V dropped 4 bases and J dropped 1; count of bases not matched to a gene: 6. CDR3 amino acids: CASSRTSGGRSYNEQFF. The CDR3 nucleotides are TGTGCCAGCAGCCGAACTAGCGGGGGTCGTTCCTACAATGAGCAGTTCTTC.

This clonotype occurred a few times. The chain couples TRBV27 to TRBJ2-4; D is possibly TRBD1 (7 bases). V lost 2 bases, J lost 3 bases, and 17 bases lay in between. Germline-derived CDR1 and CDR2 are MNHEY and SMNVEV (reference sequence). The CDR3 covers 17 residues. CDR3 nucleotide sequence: TGTGCCAGCAGTTTAAGGAGCCCAGGGGGAGGCAAAAACATTCAGTACTTC. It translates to CASSLRSPGGGKNIQYF.